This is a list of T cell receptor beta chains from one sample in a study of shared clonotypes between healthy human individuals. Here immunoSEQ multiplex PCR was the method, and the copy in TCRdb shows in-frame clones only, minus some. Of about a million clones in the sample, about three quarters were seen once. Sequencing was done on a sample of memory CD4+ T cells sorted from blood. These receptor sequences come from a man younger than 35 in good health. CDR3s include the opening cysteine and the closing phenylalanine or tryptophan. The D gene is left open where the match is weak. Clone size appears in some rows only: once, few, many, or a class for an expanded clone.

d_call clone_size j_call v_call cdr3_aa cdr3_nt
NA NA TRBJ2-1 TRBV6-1 CASSDQHLGEQFF TGTGCCAGCAGTGACCAGCATCTTGGTGAGCAGTTCTTC
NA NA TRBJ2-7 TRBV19 CASSIGQSYEQYF TGTGCCAGTAGTATCGGACAGTCCTACGAGCAGTACTTC
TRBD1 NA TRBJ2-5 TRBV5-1 CASSPVPGQSAETQYF TGCGCCAGCAGCCCGGTCCCGGGACAGTCGGCGGAGACCCAGTACTTC
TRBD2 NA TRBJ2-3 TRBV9 CASRTGLAGGDTQYF TGTGCCAGCCGGACGGGACTAGCGGGAGGAGATACGCAGTATTTT
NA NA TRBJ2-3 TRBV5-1 CASQAAGHPTDTQYF TGCGCCAGCCAAGCCGCGGGACATCCCACAGATACGCAGTATTTT
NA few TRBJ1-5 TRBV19 CASTMGVWDSNQPQHF TGTGCCAGTACTATGGGGGTGTGGGACAGCAATCAGCCCCAGCATTTT
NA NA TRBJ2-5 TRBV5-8 CASSLYRLVRETQYF TGTGCCAGCAGCTTGTATCGACTAGTTCGAGAGACCCAGTACTTC
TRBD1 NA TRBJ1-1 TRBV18 CASSPSSGGLGTEAFF TGTGCCAGCTCACCATCCTCAGGGGGCCTGGGCACTGAAGCTTTCTTT
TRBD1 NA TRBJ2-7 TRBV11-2 CASSRQVLTGGNEQYF TGTGCCAGCAGCAGGCAAGTTTTGACAGGGGGAAACGAGCAGTACTTC
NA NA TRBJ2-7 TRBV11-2 CASSPKAMAEQYF TGTGCCAGCAGCCCCAAAGCGATGGCGGAGCAGTACTTC
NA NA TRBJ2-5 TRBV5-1 CASSLVYGQGGLYQETQYF TGCGCCAGCAGCTTGGTGTACGGACAGGGAGGGCTGTACCAAGAGACCCAGTACTTC
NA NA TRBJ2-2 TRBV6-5 CASRLTSITGELFF TGTGCCAGCAGGCTGACTAGTATCACCGGGGAGCTGTTTTTT
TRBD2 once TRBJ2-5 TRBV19 CASTPGTGGETQYF TGTGCCAGTACCCCTGGGACGGGGGGAGAGACCCAGTACTTC
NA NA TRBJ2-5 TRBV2 CASSDERTKNF TGTGCCAGCAGTGATGAGAGGACTAAAAACTTC
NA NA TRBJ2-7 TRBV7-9 CASSVSRGEQYF TGTGCCAGCAGCGTCTCCCGGGGCGAGCAGTACTTC
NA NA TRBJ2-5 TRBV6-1 CARKADNQETQYF TGTGCCAGAAAGGCAGACAACCAAGAGACCCAGTACTTC
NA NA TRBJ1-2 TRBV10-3 CAISESSLTGYTF TGTGCCATCAGTGAGTCGTCGCTAACTGGCTACACCTTC
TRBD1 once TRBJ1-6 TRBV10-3 CAITEDRDGSPLHF TGTGCCATCACCGAGGACAGGGACGGATCACCCCTCCACTTT
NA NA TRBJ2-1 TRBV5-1 CASSGTSSSYNEQFF TGCGCCAGCAGCGGGACGTCCAGCTCCTACAATGAGCAGTTCTTC
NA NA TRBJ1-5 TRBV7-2 CASSLERTHF TGTGCCAGCAGCTTAGAGAGGACGCATTTT
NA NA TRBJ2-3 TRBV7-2 CASSLLRSGNTDTQYF TGTGCCAGCAGCTTATTAAGGTCAGGGAACACAGATACGCAGTATTTT
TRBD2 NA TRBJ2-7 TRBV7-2 CASSTLLAGEQYF TGTGCCAGCAGCACCCTACTAGCGGGAGAGCAGTACTTC
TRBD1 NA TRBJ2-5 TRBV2 CASSGQGRRETQYF TGTGCCAGCAGCGGACAGGGGAGACGAGAGACCCAGTACTTC
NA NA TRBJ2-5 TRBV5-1 CASSLGLREETQYF TGCGCCAGCAGCTTGGGACTGAGGGAAGAGACCCAGTACTTC
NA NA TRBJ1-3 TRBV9 CASSVKEVTNSGNTIYF TGTGCCAGCAGCGTCAAGGAGGTTACCAACTCTGGAAACACCATATATTTT